This entry describes one T cell receptor beta chain. This record comes from a study of CD8 T cells in ankylosing spondylitis. TCRdb fed the 5' RACE reads into MiXCR, producing one record per CDR3 protein. The sample contains about 340,000 distinct CDR3 sequences, around 20% of which appear only once. Between the trimmed V and J ends, which lost 5 bases and 3 bases, there was a span of 8 bases. Germline lookup yields CDR1 SQVTM and CDR2 ANQGSEA. This CDR3 is 12 amino acids long. This chain links TRBV29-1 with TRBJ2-1; D is unclear. The sample consisted of blood, either unsorted or a sorted T cell fraction (not recorded which). This clonotype was obtained from a male donor with ankylosing spondylitis or in good health (not recorded which). The CDR3 DNA sequence: TGCAGCGTTCTTGACGGCTACAATGAGCAGTTCTTC. Its translation is CSVLDGYNEQFF.